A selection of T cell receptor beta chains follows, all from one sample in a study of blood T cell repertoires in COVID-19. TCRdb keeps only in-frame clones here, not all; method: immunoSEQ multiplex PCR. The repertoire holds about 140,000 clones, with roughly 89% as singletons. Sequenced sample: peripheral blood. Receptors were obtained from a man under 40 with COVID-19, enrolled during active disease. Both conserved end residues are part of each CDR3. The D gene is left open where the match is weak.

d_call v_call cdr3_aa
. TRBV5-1 CASRLGGNEQYF
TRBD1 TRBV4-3 CASSQTGENSGNTIYF
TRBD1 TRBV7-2 CASSPGQGNSPLHF
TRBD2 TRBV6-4 CASSEAGGGTGELFF
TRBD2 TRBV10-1 CASSEGLAGTGELFF
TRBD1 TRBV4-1 CASSQAYRTGGGQPQHF
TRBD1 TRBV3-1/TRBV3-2 CASSQEGQGLVGYTF
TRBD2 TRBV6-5 CASSYLASGTDTQYF
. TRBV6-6 CASSYVRGAHEQYF
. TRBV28 CASRGSRGTEKLFF
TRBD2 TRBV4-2 CASSQDSGRNYEQYF
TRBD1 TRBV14 CASSLTGVGNTIYF
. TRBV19 CASSSWAREPQHF
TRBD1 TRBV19 CASRVGQGGGTEAFF
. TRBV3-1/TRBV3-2 CASSQDHAAGMGNIQYF
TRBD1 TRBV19 CASSRGQGLGEQFF
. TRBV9 CASSVGLSYEQYF
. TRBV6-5 CASTQGGVNTEAFF
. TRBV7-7 CASSARTGSGVRGDEQFF
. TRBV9 CASGRLGDEPLHF
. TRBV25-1 CASSEQGSYNSPLHF
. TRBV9 CASSVGTSVYEQYF
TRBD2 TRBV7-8 CASSPRTSFEQYF
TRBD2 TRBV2 CASSVPRGETGELFF
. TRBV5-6 CASSFRRSGSPLHF
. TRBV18 CASSPPRAGLGMNTEAFF
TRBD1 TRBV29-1 CSVSGTALFSEQFF
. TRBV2 CASSEQGGSYNEQFF
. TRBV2 CATRGGERSPLHF
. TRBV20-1 CSAGQSFGQYF
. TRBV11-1 CASSSFSALHF